This TCR beta chain came from a study of T cell responses to AZD1222 COVID-19 vaccine. Whole-study context: Doses given second, at about 4 or about 12 weeks, were pooled. Whole-study findings and limits: Vaccine-associated CD4 TCRs ranged over spike, dominating at 160-218 and 743-854. It was only after the peak T cell response that any repertoires were sampled.

This CDR3 region has 13 residues. The germline V gene has CDR1 GTSNPN and CDR2 SVGIG (reference sequence). The V segment lost 3 bases and the J segment 4 bases; nucleotides outside the gene matches: 5. A word on this clone: Its antigen is unknown.

Sequencing was performed with immunoSEQ multiplex PCR; in TCRdb, only in-frame clones are kept and a portion is missing. The repertoire holds tens of thousands of clones, less than 85% seen once, with 25% to 30% in the top ten. The source of this sequence is an adult in good health. Sequencing used peripheral blood, obtained on day 0 of AZD1222 vaccination. The chain is built from TRBV30 and TRBJ1-2; 7 nucleotides match TRBD1. CDR3 in DNA: TGTGCCTGGAGGAGGGACAGACCCTATGGCTACACCTTC. Protein sequence: CAWRRDRPYGYTF.